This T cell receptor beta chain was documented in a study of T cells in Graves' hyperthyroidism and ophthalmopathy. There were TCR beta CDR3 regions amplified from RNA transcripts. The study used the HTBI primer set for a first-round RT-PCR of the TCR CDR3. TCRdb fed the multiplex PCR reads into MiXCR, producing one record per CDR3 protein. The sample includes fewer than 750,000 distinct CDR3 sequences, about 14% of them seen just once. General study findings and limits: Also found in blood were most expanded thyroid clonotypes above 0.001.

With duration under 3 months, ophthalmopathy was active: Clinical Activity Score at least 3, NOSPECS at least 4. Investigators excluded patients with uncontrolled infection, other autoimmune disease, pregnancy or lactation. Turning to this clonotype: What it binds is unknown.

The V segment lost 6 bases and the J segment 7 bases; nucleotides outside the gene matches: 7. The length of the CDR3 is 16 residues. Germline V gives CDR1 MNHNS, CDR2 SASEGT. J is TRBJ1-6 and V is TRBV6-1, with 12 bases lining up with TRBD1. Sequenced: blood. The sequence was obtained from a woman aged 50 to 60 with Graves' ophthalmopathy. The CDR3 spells CASRPGTGGTNSPLHF. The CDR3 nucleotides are TGTGCCAGCAGACCCGGGACAGGGGGCACAAATTCACCCCTCCACTTT.